A single sample is the source of the 26 T cell receptor beta chains below, sequenced in a study of cytomegalovirus exposure and HLA in healthy donors. Libraries were prepared by immunoSEQ multiplex PCR; TCRdb keeps only in-frame clonotypes and omits some of them. This sample has about 140,000 clones; approximately 87% occur once, and the top ten carry approximately 3%. The sample comprised PBMCs. All receptors derive from a man between 18 and 29 years old in good health and CMV-seronegative.

The rearrangement uses TRBV30 and TRBJ2-3; D call uncertain. V was shortened by 0 bases and J by 6 bases, with 13 bases between the two germline ends. The CDR3 is 14 amino acids. Looked up from germline, CDR1 is GTSNPN and CDR2 is SVGIG (reference sequence). DNA for the CDR3: TGTGCCTGGAGTGTACTGGGCCTGACGGATACGCAGTATTTT. It codes for CAWSVLGLTDTQYF.

The gene calls are TRBV30 and TRBJ1-5; D gene ambiguous. The V and J ends lost 2 bases and 1 base respectively, with 12 bases between them. The CDR3 loop spans 15 amino acids. Germline assignment: CDR1 GTSNPN and CDR2 SVGIG (reference sequence). This CDR3 is CAWSLRGLSNQPQHF. CDR3 nucleotide sequence: TGTGCCTGGAGTTTACGAGGGTTGAGCAATCAGCCCCAGCATTTT.

Note on this clone: Different DNA sequences within this sample yield the same CDR3. The V and J genes are TRBV6-5 and TRBJ1-2; 9 bases align to TRBD1. J gave up 11 bases and V 5 bases, and 9 bases lay outside the gene matches. This CDR3 region has 13 residues. The germline V gene encodes CDR1 MNHEY and CDR2 SVGAGI. The CDR3 spells CASSRTGVIGYTF. CDR3 coding DNA: TGTGCCAGCAGTCGGACAGGGGTGATTGGTTACACCTTC.

This clone occurred once. The J gene is TRBJ1-5, the V gene TRBV12-5; 7 bases agree with TRBD1. The CDR3 contains 14 residues. V gave up 4 bases and J gave up 4 bases; unmatched junction bases: 4. CDR1 is LGHNT, CDR2 FRNRAP, per germline. The CDR3 nucleotides read TGTGCTAGTGGTTGGGGACAGAGTAATCAGCCCCAGCATTTT. This encodes CASGWGQSNQPQHF. Full variable domain (rest looked up from reference TRBV12-5 and TRBJ1-5): DARVTQTPRHKVTEMGQEVTMRCQPILGHNTVFWYRQTMMQGLELLAYFRNRAPLDDSGMPKDRFSAEMPDATLATLKIQPSEPRDSAVYFCASGWGQSNQPQHFGDGTRLSIL.

This clone was seen only a few times. The chain joins TRBV6-5 to TRBJ2-2, with a weak D call TRBD2 (5 bases). Germline loops: CDR1 MNHEY, CDR2 SVGAGI. This CDR3 has 16 amino acids. V lost 0 bases and J 4 bases, leaving 12 bases between the germline ends. Written as DNA, the CDR3 is TGTGCCAGCAGTTACTCCGGCAACCGGGGCACCGGGGAGCTGTTTTTT. Translated, it gives CASSYSGNRGTGELFF.

This clone was recorded a few times. This chain's CDR3 is CASSYSSASGSYEQYF. In DNA, the CDR3 is TGTGCCAGCAGTTACTCATCGGCTAGCGGGTCCTACGAGCAGTACTTC. The chain employs TRBV6-5 and TRBJ2-7; 8 bases map to TRBD2. Germline-derived CDR1 and CDR2 are MNHEY and SVGAGI. The CDR3 runs 16 residues. J lost 1 base, V lost 0 bases, and 5 bases had no gene match.

The gene calls are TRBV7-2 and TRBJ2-5, with unresolved D. CDR1 and CDR2 (germline): SGHTA, FQGNSA. The length of the CDR3 is 13 residues. Trimming removed 3 bases at V and 2 bases at J, with 7 bases between. The CDR3, as DNA: TGTGCCAGCAGCTTGGGCCGACAAGAGACCCAGTACTTC. Translated: CASSLGRQETQYF.

CDR3 in DNA: TGTGCCAGCTCACCCCCTTACAGGGACGGCTACACCTTC. Translation gives CASSPPYRDGYTF. This chain connects TRBV18 to TRBJ1-2, with a weak D call TRBD1 (6 bases). Germline V CDR1 and CDR2: KGHSH, LQKENI. V lost 3 bases to trimming and J lost 8 bases, with 13 bases between them. This CDR3 is built from 13 residues.

The chain carries TRBV4-1 and TRBJ2-4; no clear D gene. Germline V gene lookup returns CDR1 MGHRA and CDR2 YSYEKL. The CDR3 has 12 amino acids. V lost 1 base to trimming and J lost 12 bases, with 10 bases between them. DNA of the CDR3: TGCGCCAGCAGCCAAGGTCCGGAGCCTCAGTACTTC. Its translation: CASSQGPEPQYF.

The CDR3 protein is CASSTSTGTKGNQPQHF. DNA of the CDR3: TGTGCCAGTAGCACCTCAACAGGGACCAAGGGCAATCAGCCCCAGCATTTT. The chain carries TRBV19 and TRBJ1-5, with a weak D call TRBD1 (6 bases). CDR1 and CDR2 from the germline V gene are LNHDA and SQIVND (reference sequence). The CDR3 is 17 residues long. Between the trimmed V and J ends, which lost 6 bases and 2 bases, there was a span of 20 bases.

The chain uses TRBV18 and TRBJ1-4, with D perhaps matching TRBD1 (6 bases). This CDR3 spans 14 amino acids. Germline V lookup: CDR1 KGHSH, CDR2 LQKENI. V was pared by 3 bases and J by 8 bases, with 13 bases between. Here the CDR3 reads CASSPPGQWEKLFF. The CDR3 DNA is TGTGCCAGCTCACCGCCAGGACAGTGGGAAAAACTGTTTTTT.

The J gene is TRBJ1-3, the V gene TRBV5-8; TRBD1 matches 8 bases. The V gene end was trimmed by 3 bases and the J gene end by 3 bases; junction bases not matched to a gene: 8. Germline lookup yields CDR1 SGHTS and CDR2 YDEGEE. The CDR3 loop spans 16 amino acids. The CDR3 coding sequence is TGTGCCAGCAGCTCCGCAGGGGGCGCGTATGGAAACACCATATATTTT. Translated, it gives CASSSAGGAYGNTIYF.

The genes are TRBV29-1 and TRBJ2-1, with no clear D. There are 11 residues in the CDR3. The V gene lost 2 bases and the J gene lost 8 bases, with 7 bases spanning the gap. Germline V CDR1 and CDR2: SQVTM, ANQGSEA. Written as DNA, the CDR3 is TGCAGCGTTGAAACAAACGATGAGCAGTTCTTC. Amino acids: CSVETNDEQFF.

V usage is TRBV11-2 and J usage is TRBJ2-7, with D perhaps TRBD2 (6 bases). V was pared by 0 bases and J by 3 bases, with 9 bases between. Germline V gene lookup returns CDR1 SGHAT and CDR2 FQNNGV. The CDR3 length is 14 residues. CDR3 sequence: CASSLDGRSYEQYF. CDR3 nucleotide sequence: TGTGCCAGCAGCTTAGATGGGAGGAGCTACGAGCAGTACTTC.

The chain couples TRBV11-2 to TRBJ2-7; TRBD1 aligns across 8 bases. V was pared by 8 bases and J by 6 bases, with 6 bases of the junction left unmatched. The CDR3 covers 12 residues. Germline CDR1 SGHAT, CDR2 FQNNGV. In DNA, the CDR3 is TGTGCCAGCGAGACAGGGGCAGGCGAGCAGTACTTC. Translating gives CASETGAGEQYF.

The chain combines TRBV9 with TRBJ1-3; weak D call: TRBD1 (5 bases). This CDR3 comprises 16 residues. V lost 4 bases, J lost 0 bases, and 14 bases lay in between. The germline CDR1 and CDR2 sequences are SGDLS and YYNGEE. The CDR3, as DNA: TGTGCCAGCAGCCGGCAGGGTGGGGCCTCTGGAAACACCATATATTTT. It codes for CASSRQGGASGNTIYF.

This chain links TRBV4-2 with TRBJ2-1; TRBD1 matches 7 bases. Germline CDR1 is LGHNA and CDR2 is YNFKEQ. The CDR3 covers 15 residues. V lost 4 bases to trimming and J lost 1 base; unmatched junction nucleotides: 4. The CDR3 nucleotides are TGTGCCAGCAGCCCCGGACAGGATTCCTACAATGAGCAGTTCTTC. This codes for CASSPGQDSYNEQFF.

This chain connects TRBV27 to TRBJ1-4; unclear D gene. Germline lookup yields CDR1 MNHEY and CDR2 SMNVEV (reference sequence). The CDR3 contains 14 residues. The V end was cut by 3 bases, the J end by 7 bases, with 12 bases between. CDR3 in amino acids: CASSLGRGSEKLFF. The CDR3 region has the DNA TGTGCCAGCAGTTTGGGTAGAGGGAGTGAAAAACTGTTTTTT.

The chain is built from TRBV6-6 and TRBJ2-3, with 7 bases that match TRBD1. The CDR3 covers 15 residues. Germline V gives CDR1 MNHNY, CDR2 SVGAGI (reference sequence). With V trimmed by 2 bases and J by 2 bases, 4 bases remained unmatched. CDR3 amino acids: CASSYPGQYTDTQYF. The DNA for the CDR3 is TGTGCCAGCAGTTACCCGGGACAGTACACAGATACGCAGTATTTT.

CDR3 region: CASSPCFQQGTGELFF. As DNA, the CDR3 is TGTGCCAGCAGCCCCTGCTTCCAGCAGGGGACCGGGGAGCTGTTTTTT. The chain has TRBV4-2 and TRBJ2-2; weak D call: TRBD1 (6 bases). Per germline, CDR1 LGHNA and CDR2 YNFKEQ. The CDR3 length is 16 residues. Trimming took off 4 bases at V and 5 bases at J, with 17 bases between the two ends.

The J gene is TRBJ1-2, the V gene TRBV29-1, with 11 bases matching TRBD1. The CDR3 extends over 13 amino acids. The ends lost 7 bases at V and 8 bases at J; junction bases unmatched: 9. Germline values: CDR1 SQVTM, CDR2 ANQGSEA. The CDR3 sequence is CSASGQGAEGYTF. CDR3 nucleotide sequence: TGCAGCGCTAGTGGACAGGGGGCGGAGGGCTACACCTTC.

The rearrangement joins TRBV27 to TRBJ2-7; D not certain. The CDR3 contains 14 residues. The V and J ends lost 5 bases and 1 base respectively, with 12 bases between them. Germline CDR1 reads MNHEY; CDR2 reads SMNVEV (reference sequence). The CDR3 spells CASSRAGPSYEQYF. In nucleotides, the CDR3 is TGTGCCAGCAGTCGAGCCGGTCCGTCCTACGAGCAGTACTTC.

The chain combines TRBV7-9 with TRBJ2-1, with TRBD1 matching over 8 bases. Trimming removed 1 base from V and 11 bases from J; junction bases left unmatched: 10. The CDR3 sequence is 15 residues long. Germline-derived CDR1 and CDR2 are SEHNR and FQNEAQ (reference sequence). CDR3 loop: CASSLVGTGFDKQFF. The CDR3 nucleotides read TGTGCCAGCAGCTTAGTCGGGACAGGTTTCGATAAGCAGTTCTTC.

The chain has TRBV6-5 and TRBJ2-1; 15 bases are a match to TRBD2. V gave up 7 bases and J gave up 4 bases; unmatched junction bases: 2. The germline CDR1 and CDR2 sequences are MNHEY and SVGAGI. The CDR3 totals 15 residues. This CDR3 is CASKGLAGGYNEQFF. The CDR3 DNA sequence: TGTGCCAGCAAGGGACTAGCGGGGGGATACAATGAGCAGTTCTTC.

V gene TRBV19 combines with J gene TRBJ1-2; tentatively, D is TRBD1 (6 bases). CDR3 length equals 15 residues. V was pared by 11 bases and J by 5 bases, with 24 bases between. CDR1 is LNHDA and CDR2 is SQIVND in the germline V gene (reference sequence). Here the CDR3 reads CASQSAPAGEYGYTF. The CDR3 bases are TGTGCCTCCCAGAGTGCCCCGGCAGGGGAGTATGGCTACACCTTC.

The rearrangement uses TRBV5-4 and TRBJ2-1, with TRBD2 identical over 11 bases. V lost 1 base, J lost 5 bases, and 2 bases stayed unmatched. The germline V gene has CDR1 SGHNT and CDR2 YYREEE (reference sequence). This CDR3 is 15 amino acids long. CDR3 region: CASSLLAGGDNEQFF. The CDR3 coding sequence is TGTGCCAGCAGCTTGCTAGCGGGGGGAGACAATGAGCAGTTCTTC. The variable domain in full, with the rest retrieved from reference TRBV5-4 and TRBJ2-1, is ETGVTQSPTHLIKTRGQQVTLRCSSQSGHNTVSWYQQALGQGPQFIFQYYREEENGRGNFPPRFSGLQFPNYSSELNVNALELDDSALYLCASSLLAGGDNEQFFGPGTRLTVL.